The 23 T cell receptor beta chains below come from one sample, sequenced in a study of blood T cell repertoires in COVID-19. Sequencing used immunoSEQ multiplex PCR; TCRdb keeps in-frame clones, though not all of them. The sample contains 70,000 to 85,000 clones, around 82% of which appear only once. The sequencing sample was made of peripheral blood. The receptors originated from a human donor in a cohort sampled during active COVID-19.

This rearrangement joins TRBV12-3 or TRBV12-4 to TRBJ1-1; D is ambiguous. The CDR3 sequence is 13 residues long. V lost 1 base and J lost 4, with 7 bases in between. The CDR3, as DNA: TGTGCCAGCAGTTTAGGAGAGGGCACTGAAGCTTTCTTT. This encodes CASSLGEGTEAFF.

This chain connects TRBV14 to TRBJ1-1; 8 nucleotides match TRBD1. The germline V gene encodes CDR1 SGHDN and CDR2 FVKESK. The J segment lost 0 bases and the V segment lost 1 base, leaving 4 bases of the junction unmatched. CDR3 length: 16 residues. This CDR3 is CASSQVGDRMNTEAFF. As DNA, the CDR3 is TGTGCCAGCAGCCAAGTCGGGGACAGGATGAACACTGAAGCTTTCTTT.

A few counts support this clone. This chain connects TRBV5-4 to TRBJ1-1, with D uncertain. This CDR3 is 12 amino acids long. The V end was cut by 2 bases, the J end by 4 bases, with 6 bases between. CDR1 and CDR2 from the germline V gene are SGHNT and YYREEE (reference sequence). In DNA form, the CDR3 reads TGTGCCAGCAGCTTATCGGGCACTGAAGCTTTCTTT. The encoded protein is CASSLSGTEAFF. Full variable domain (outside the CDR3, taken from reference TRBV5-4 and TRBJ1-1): ETGVTQSPTHLIKTRGQQVTLRCSSQSGHNTVSWYQQALGQGPQFIFQYYREEENGRGNFPPRFSGLQFPNYSSELNVNALELDDSALYLCASSLSGTEAFFGQGTRLTVV.

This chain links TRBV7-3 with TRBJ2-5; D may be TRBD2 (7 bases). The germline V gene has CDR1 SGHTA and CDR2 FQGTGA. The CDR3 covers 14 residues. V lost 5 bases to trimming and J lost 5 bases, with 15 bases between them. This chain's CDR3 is CASSPRGAWETQYF. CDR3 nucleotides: TGTGCCAGCAGCCCCCGGGGGGCCTGGGAGACCCAGTACTTC.

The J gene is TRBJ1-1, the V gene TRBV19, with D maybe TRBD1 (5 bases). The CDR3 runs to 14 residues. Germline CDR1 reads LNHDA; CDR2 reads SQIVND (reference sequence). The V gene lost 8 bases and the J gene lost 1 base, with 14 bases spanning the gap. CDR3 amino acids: CASGPRGTNTEAFF. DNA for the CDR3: TGTGCCAGTGGGCCAAGGGGCACGAACACTGAAGCTTTCTTT.

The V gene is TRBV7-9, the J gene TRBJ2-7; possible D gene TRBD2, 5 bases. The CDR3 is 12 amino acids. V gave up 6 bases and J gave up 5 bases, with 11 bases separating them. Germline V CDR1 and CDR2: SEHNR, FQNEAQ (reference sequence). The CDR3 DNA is TGTGCCAGCAGTCCGACTACCGACGAGCAGTACTTC. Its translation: CASSPTTDEQYF.

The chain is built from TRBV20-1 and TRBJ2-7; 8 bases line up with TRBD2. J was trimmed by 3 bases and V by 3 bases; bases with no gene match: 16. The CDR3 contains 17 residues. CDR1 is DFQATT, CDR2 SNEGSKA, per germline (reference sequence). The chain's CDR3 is CSASLLIGSGGSYEQYF. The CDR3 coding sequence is TGCAGTGCTAGTCTACTGATCGGCTCGGGGGGGAGCTACGAGCAGTACTTC.

CDR3 coding DNA: TGCGCCAGCAGCTTGGGCGGGACAGGGGGCAGTGAGCAGTTCTTC. Translating it yields CASSLGGTGGSEQFF. This chain joins TRBV5-1 and TRBJ2-1, with TRBD1 matching 12 bases. V gave up 0 bases and J gave up 9 bases; unmatched junction bases: 4. Germline CDR1 reads SGHRS; CDR2 reads YFSETQ. The CDR3 extends over 15 amino acids.

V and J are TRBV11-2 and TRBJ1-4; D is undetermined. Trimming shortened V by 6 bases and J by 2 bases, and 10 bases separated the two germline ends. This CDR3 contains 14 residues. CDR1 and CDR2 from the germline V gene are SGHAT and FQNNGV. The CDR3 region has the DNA TGTGCCAGCAGACTAGACACTACTAATGAAAAACTGTTTTTT. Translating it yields CASRLDTTNEKLFF.

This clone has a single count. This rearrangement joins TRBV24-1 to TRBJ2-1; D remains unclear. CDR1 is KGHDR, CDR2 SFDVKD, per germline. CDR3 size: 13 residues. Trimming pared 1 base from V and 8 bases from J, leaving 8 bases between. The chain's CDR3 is CATSDFPRDEQFF. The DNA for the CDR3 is TGTGCCACCAGTGATTTCCCACGCGATGAGCAGTTCTTC.

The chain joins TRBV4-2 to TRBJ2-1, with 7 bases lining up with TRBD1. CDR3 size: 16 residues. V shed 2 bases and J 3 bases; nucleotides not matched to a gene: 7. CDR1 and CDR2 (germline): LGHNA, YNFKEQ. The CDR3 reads CASSQLGQANYNEQFF. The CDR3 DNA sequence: TGTGCCAGCAGCCAACTCGGACAGGCCAACTACAATGAGCAGTTCTTC.

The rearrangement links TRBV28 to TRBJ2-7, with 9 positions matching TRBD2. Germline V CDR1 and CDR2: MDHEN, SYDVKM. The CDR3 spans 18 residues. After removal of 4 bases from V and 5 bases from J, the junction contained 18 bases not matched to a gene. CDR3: CASSSPSGGSHGLHEQYF. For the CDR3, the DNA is TGTGCCAGCAGTTCGCCCAGCGGGGGGTCCCACGGGTTGCACGAGCAGTACTTC. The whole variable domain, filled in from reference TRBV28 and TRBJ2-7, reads DVKVTQSSRYLVKRTGEKVFLECVQDMDHENMFWYRQDPGLGLRLIYFSYDVKMKEKGDIPEGYSVSREKKERFSLILESASTNQTSMYLCASSSPSGGSHGLHEQYFGPGTRLTVT.

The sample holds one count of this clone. The CDR3 DNA reads as TGTGCCAGCAGTTCAGGGAATCAGCCCCAGCATTTT. It codes for CASSSGNQPQHF. The chain is built from TRBV28 and TRBJ1-5; D perhaps matches TRBD1 (5 bases). The CDR3 is 12 amino acids. Trimming shortened V by 4 bases and J by 4 bases, and 5 bases separated the two germline ends. Germline V gives CDR1 MDHEN, CDR2 SYDVKM.

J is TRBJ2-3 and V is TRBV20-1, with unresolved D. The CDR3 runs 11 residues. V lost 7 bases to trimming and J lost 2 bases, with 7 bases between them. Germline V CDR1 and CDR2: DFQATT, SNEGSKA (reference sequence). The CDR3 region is CSGQPTDTQYF. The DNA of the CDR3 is TGCAGTGGGCAACCCACAGATACGCAGTATTTT.

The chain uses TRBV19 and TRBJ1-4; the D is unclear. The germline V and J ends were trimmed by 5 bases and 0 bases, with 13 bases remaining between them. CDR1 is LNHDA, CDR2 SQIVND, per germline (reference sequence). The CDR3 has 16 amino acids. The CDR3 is CASSDPRGATNEKLFF. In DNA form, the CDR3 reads TGTGCCAGTAGTGACCCCCGCGGGGCAACTAATGAAAAACTGTTTTTT.

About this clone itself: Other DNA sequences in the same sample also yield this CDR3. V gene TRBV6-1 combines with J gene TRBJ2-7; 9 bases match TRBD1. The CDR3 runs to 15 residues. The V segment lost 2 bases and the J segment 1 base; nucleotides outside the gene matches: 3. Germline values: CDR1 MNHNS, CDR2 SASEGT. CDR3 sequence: CASSEPGQGSYEQYF. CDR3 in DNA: TGTGCCAGCAGTGAACCAGGACAGGGGTCCTACGAGCAGTACTTC.

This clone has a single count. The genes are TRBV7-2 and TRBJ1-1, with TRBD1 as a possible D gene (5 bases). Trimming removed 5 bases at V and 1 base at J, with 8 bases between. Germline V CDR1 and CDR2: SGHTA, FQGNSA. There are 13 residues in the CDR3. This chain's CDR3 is CASSAGQNTEAFF. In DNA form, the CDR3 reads TGTGCCAGCAGCGCAGGACAGAACACTGAAGCTTTCTTT.

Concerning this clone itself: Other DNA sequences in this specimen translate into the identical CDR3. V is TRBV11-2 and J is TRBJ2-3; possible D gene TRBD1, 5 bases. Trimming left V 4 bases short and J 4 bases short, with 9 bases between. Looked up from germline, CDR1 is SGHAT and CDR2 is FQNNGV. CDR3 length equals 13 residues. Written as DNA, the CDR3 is TGTGCCAGCAGCTCTCAAGGGGCAGATACGCAGTATTTT. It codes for CASSSQGADTQYF.

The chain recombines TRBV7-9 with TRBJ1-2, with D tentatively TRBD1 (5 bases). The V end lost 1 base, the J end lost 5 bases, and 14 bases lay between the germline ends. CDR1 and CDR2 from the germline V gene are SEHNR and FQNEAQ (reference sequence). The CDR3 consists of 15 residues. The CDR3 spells CASSLEGAKGYGYTF. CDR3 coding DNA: TGTGCCAGCAGCTTAGAAGGGGCGAAGGGGTATGGCTACACCTTC.

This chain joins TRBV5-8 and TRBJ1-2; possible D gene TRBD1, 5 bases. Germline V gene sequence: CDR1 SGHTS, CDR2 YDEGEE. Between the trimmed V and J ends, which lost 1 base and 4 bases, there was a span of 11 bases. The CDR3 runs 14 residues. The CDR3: CASSLQGRTYGYTF. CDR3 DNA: TGTGCCAGCAGCTTGCAGGGCCGAACCTATGGCTACACCTTC.

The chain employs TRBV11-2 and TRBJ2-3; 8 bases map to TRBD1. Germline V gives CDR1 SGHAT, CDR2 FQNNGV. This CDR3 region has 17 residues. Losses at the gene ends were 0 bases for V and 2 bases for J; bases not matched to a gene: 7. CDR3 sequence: CASSLDRGLLPTDTQYF. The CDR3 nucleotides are TGTGCCAGCAGCTTAGACAGGGGGCTCTTACCCACAGATACGCAGTATTTT.

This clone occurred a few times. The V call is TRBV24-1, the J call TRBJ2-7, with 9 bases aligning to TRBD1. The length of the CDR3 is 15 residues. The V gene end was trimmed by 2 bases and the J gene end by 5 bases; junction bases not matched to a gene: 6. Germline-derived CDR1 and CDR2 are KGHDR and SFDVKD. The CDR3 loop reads CATSDWGQGRNEQYF. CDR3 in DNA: TGTGCCACCAGTGATTGGGGACAGGGAAGGAACGAGCAGTACTTC.

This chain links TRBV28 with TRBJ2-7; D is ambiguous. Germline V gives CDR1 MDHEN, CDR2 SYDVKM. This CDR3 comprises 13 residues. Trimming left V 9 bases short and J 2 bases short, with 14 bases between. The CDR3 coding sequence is TGTGCCAGTAGATCTGAACCCACCTACGAGCAGTACTTC. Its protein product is CASRSEPTYEQYF.